This T cell receptor (beta chain) stems from a study of blood T cell repertoires in COVID-19. About the study: COVID-19 samples, acute and convalescent, were from the United States, Italy and Spain. T cells, B-cell-depleted T cells, or PBMCs provided the cDNA or gDNA that served as material.

In the study's own analysis: Estimates of nucleated cell counts were drawn from the amplification of reference gene primers. The method was immunoSEQ multiplex PCR; TCRdb's version includes in-frame clones alone and lacks a portion of them. Clone size and the V and J calls come from that table; the DNA yielded D and trimming. The sample holds 110,000 to 150,000 clones, around 90% seen once. V was shortened by 5 bases and J by 12 bases, with 16 bases between the two germline ends. The CDR3 extends over 12 amino acids. Germline V gives CDR1 LNHNV, CDR2 YYDKDF (reference sequence). Source material: peripheral blood. The sequence was collected from a man between 65 and 79 years old with acute or convalescent COVID-19. V is TRBV15 and J is TRBJ1-2, with D perhaps TRBD1 (6 bases). The CDR3 DNA follows: TGTGCCACCAGCCGGAGGGAGGGGGTTCACACCTTC. Translated: CATSRREGVHTF.